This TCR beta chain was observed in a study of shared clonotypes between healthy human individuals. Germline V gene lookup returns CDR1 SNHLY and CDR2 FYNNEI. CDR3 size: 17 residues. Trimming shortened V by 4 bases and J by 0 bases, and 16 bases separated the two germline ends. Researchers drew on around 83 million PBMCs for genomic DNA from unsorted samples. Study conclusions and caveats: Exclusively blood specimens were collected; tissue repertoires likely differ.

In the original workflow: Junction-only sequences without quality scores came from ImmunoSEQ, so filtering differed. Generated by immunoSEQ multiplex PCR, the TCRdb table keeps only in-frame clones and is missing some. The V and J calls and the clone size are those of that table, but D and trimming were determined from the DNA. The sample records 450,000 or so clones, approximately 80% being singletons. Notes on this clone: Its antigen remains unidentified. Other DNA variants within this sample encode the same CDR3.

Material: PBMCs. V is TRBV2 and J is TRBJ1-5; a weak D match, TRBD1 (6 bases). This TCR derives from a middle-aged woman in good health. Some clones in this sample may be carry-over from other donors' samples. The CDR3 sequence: CASSVSGAPLSNQPQHF. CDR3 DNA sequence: TGTGCCAGCAGTGTGTCAGGGGCCCCGCTTAGCAATCAGCCCCAGCATTTT. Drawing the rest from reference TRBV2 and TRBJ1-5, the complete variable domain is EPEVTQTPSHQVTQMGQEVILRCVPISNHLYFYWYRQILGQKVEFLVSFYNNEISEKSEIFDDQFSVERPDGSNFTLKIRSTKLEDSAMYFCASSVSGAPLSNQPQHFGDGTRLSIL.